This T cell receptor beta chain is drawn from a study of cytomegalovirus exposure and HLA in healthy donors. Study-level results: Accurate prediction of most subjects' HLA-A and HLA-B alleles from TCR beta sequences was reported. It was reportedly the case that the classifier diagnosed cytomegalovirus status with high specificity and sensitivity. Upon later analysis, TCR association rates were observed to vary by HLA locus, being highest for DRB1 and lowest for HLA-C.

The junction had 11 bases not matched to a gene; V was cut back by 9 bases and J by 2 bases. The CDR3 sequence is 15 residues long. Looked up from germline, CDR1 is MNHEY and CDR2 is SMNVEV (reference sequence). The primer mix had 60 Vbeta and 13 Jbeta primers. The data were produced by immunoSEQ multiplex PCR, yet TCRdb's version contains in-frame clones alone and is incomplete. Its clone listing holds under 200,000 clones. About this clone itself: Its antigen is unknown.

V usage is TRBV27 and J usage is TRBJ2-3; TRBD2 matches at 7 bases. Sequenced sample: PBMCs. This receptor was obtained from a man aged 25-45 years in good health and CMV-seronegative. In nucleotides, the CDR3 is TGTGCCAGTACTTTAAGCGGGACCCACACAGATACGCAGTATTTT. This translates into CASTLSGTHTDTQYF.